This T cell receptor (beta chain) was captured by sequencing in a study of CD8+ T cells in alopecia areata. As for the study in general: Grafting placed skin from approximately 6-12-month-old C3H/HeJ donors with spontaneous alopecia onto approximately 7-10-week-old female C3H/HeJ mice.

Whole-study results and caveats: Affected scalp, especially in alopecia totalis/universalis, had a higher clonality than normal scalp did. Scalp samples also yield sequences from resident alphabeta T cells of normal skin.

The sorting of pooled cutaneous lymph node cells relied on CD4, CD8alpha, NKG2D, NKG2ACE and other markers. Extracted from the samples, RNA was reverse transcribed into cDNA to serve as the sequencing template. Sequencing was performed with immunoSEQ multiplex PCR; in TCRdb, only in-frame clones are kept and a portion is missing. The sample was found to contain about 270,000 clones, and every one recurs. Details on this clone: Its antigen is as yet unknown. Gene names follow the mouse nomenclature. The CDR3 extends 4 residues past the end of the read, so its final part is completed from the germline J gene.

V was clipped by 2 bases and J by 0 bases, with 10 bases between them. Germline CDR1 reads NSHNY; CDR2 reads SYGAGN. The CDR3 runs to 15 residues. The source of this sequence is a C3H/HeJ mouse with alopecia areata. The strain's MHC type: H2-k. The sample was CD4+ T cells sorted from a lymph node. This chain connects TRBV13-1 to TRBJ2-5, with a weak D call TRBD2 (6 bases). The part of the CDR3 DNA that was read is TGTGCCAGCAGTGACTGGGGAATTAACCAAGAC. Protein sequence: CASSDWGINQD. The CDR3 as a whole reads CASSDWGINQDTQYF.